This TCR beta chain was captured by sequencing in a study of memory CD4+ T cells and cytomegalovirus serostatus (dated by TCRdb to between 2018 and 2021). For the study in its entirety: The roughly 35 healthy Belgian adults in the cohort included 9 who were CMV seropositive and approximately 25 who were CMV seronegative. CD4+ memory TCRbeta repertoires of a Belgian cohort with known cytomegalovirus serostatus were sequenced in order to replicate a published TCR-based CMV serostatus classifier.

What the research found in general, with its limitations: Among the 164 previously reported CMV-associated TCRbeta sequences, approximately 67 showed up in the CD4+ memory repertoires, with each one found in between one and five individuals. For CMV serostatus prediction, a median bootstrapped AUC of about 0.96 was reached with the original framework, and a median bootstrapped AUC of roughly 0.92 was reached with a US-trained random forest. The results were read as suggesting that the CMV-associated TCR signature is, for the most part, present in the CD4+ memory repertoire. Only CD4+CD45RO+ memory cells were sequenced, in contrast to the original study, in which naive and memory CD4+ and CD8+ populations were covered. On the Belgian cohort, the classifier built on the original framework reached a median bootstrapped AUC of about 0.95, with a 95% CI of 0.76-1.00.

Single viable CD3+CD4+CD8-CD45RO+ cells were sorted as memory CD4+ T cells on a FACSAria II. CMV serostatus was determined using a Roche Elecsys assay that detects serum IgG against CMV pp150, pp28, p38 and p52. Once the samples were thawed, total CD4+ T cells were enriched through positive selection using CD4 magnetic microbeads. Samples originated from another study that specifically interrogated the CD4+ T cell memory repertoire. Peripheral blood mononuclear cells were isolated and cryopreserved following standard operating procedures; serum was stored at -80 °C. CD3-PerCP (BW264/56), CD4-APC (RPA-T4), CD45RO-PE (UCHT1) and CD8-Pacific Orange (3B5) antibodies were used for staining, and non-viable cells were excluded with Sytox blue. Genomic DNA was extracted from sorted cells with the Quick-DNA Microprep Kit. Amplification of TCRbeta DNA was done with the immunoSEQ hsTCRbeta kit, following the protocol from the manufacturer. TCRbeta libraries were sequenced on an Illumina MiSeq instrument. Per the authors' processing: Following removal of out-of-frame sequences, 2.2 million or so distinct TCRbeta sequences were retained, with an average of roughly 67,000 per individual. Each individual was scored using the number of some 150 previously reported CMV-associated TCRbeta sequences that the individual carried and the total number of productive distinct TCRbeta sequences. A beta-binomial model was reimplemented in Python, and scikit-learn random forests with default parameters were trained on data from the US cohort. Classifier performance on the Belgian cohort was reported as the median AUC with percentile confidence intervals calculated over 10,000 bootstrap iterations. The table was pulled from immuneACCESS by TCRdb, which kept in-frame rearrangements only. Such tables lose some clones; where checked, under half of the loss comes from unresolved V genes, and the rest has no known cause. Clonal size and the V and J genes are those of that table, whereas D and trimming came from the DNA. The sample table holds fewer than 50,000 clones, of which 75% to 85% were seen once. The ten largest account for 5% to 7% of the sample.

The CDR3 goes from the cysteine to the phenylalanine over 14 residues. Only the CDR3 DNA is retained, 42 bases long and in frame from the first base. CDR1 and CDR2 are drawn from the germline V gene: SGHTA, FQGNSA. V loses 5 bases of germline sequence and J loses 3 bases, and the interval between the two ends is 10 bases. About this clone itself: The antigen this receptor binds is unknown. No clone much larger than this one lies a single base away; base qualities are absent.

The receptor was derived from an adult in good health and CMV-seronegative. The rearranged chain carries TRBV7-2 and TRBJ1-4; the D gene is perhaps TRBD1, from 6 matching bases. The sequenced material came from memory CD4+ T cells from blood. Here is the DNA: TGTGCCAGCAGCCTCAGGGGTGCTAATGAAAAACTGTTTTTT. It encodes CASSLRGANEKLFF.